Here is one TCR beta chain with its context. This sample stems from a study of T cells in Graves' hyperthyroidism and ophthalmopathy. After removal of 4 bases from V and 2 bases from J, the junction contained 8 bases not matched to a gene. The V gene's germline CDR1 is SGDLS and CDR2 YYNGEE. This CDR3 region has 16 residues. Amplified TCR beta CDR3 regions came from RNA transcripts. TCR CDR3 regions were first amplified by RT-PCR with HTBI primers. Each CDR3 protein gets one entry after TCRdb re-called the multiplex PCR reads with MiXCR. This table has hundreds of thousands of distinct CDR3 sequences, 35% appearing once.

Material for sequencing was blood. This sequence originates from a middle-aged woman with Graves' hyperthyroidism. The chain has TRBV9 and TRBJ1-5; 8 nucleotides align to TRBD1. This CDR3 reads CASSPGQGSGNQPQHF. Here the CDR3 DNA reads TGTGCCAGCAGCCCAGGACAGGGTTCGGGCAATCAGCCCCAGCATTTT.